This TCR beta chain was identified in a study of blood T cell repertoires in COVID-19. Study-level information: T cells, B-cell-depleted T cells, or PBMCs supplied cDNA or gDNA.

The authors' processing: Amplifying reference gene primers gave estimates of nucleated cell counts. Method: immunoSEQ multiplex PCR; TCRdb's copy keeps in-frame clones and lacks some. The DNA was the basis for D and trimming; V, J and clone size are from that table. This sample has some 460,000 clones, with more than 85% found just once. This clone was observed once. The TCR sequence derives from a woman aged 25 to 39 with acute or convalescent COVID-19. The specimen was peripheral blood.

The CDR3 here is CASSQDSYEQYF. Here the CDR3 DNA reads TGTGCCAGCAGCCAAGACAGCTACGAGCAGTACTTC. This chain connects TRBV14 to TRBJ2-7, with unresolved D. Germline CDR1 reads SGHDN; CDR2 reads FVKESK. There are 12 residues in the CDR3. Trimming took off 0 bases at V and 3 bases at J, with 3 bases between the two ends.